The clone carrying this T cell receptor beta chain has just a few counts. Its antigen remains unidentified. The protocol was immunoSEQ multiplex PCR, while the TCRdb copy is restricted to in-frame clones and leaves out a portion. The table has more than 11,000 clones, about 71% seen once. These data belong to a study of T cell repertoires in ileal Crohn's disease. In the study overall: Patients had a median 7.9-year disease duration, and approximately 36% were active smokers. Study-level findings and limits: Endoscopic recurrence occurred in every patient whose clonality exceeded 26.8%. High-frequency clones were more common in sorted CD8 than CD4 cells.

Material: ileal tissue. The receptor comes from an adult with Crohn's disease.

CDR3 in DNA: TGTGCCAGCAGCCCAAGGGCGGGGGGACCTACAGATACGCAGTATTTT. Protein product: CASSPRAGGPTDTQYF. The gene calls are TRBV11-2 and TRBJ2-3, with TRBD2 matching 8 bases. V lost 5 bases, J lost 3 bases, and 10 bases stayed unmatched. The CDR3 loop spans 16 amino acids. The germline CDR1 and CDR2 sequences are SGHAT and FQNNGV.